The TCR beta chain under discussion was sequenced for a study of blood T cells in healthy people across ages. Deletions cut 2 bases from V and 5 bases from J, with 10 bases between. The CDR3 is 14 residues long. Germline loops: CDR1 SGHTA, CDR2 FQGNSA. PCR was performed a second time for about 7 to 12 cycles using a sample-barcoded 5' primer and a J-beta primer mix. A single record per CDR3 protein comes from TCRdb applying MiXCR to the 5' RACE reads. The sample includes 2 million or so distinct CDR3 sequences, 40% to 55% of them seen just once. What was sequenced was blood. The gene calls are TRBV7-2 and TRBJ2-1; possible D gene TRBD1, 5 bases. The TCR was taken from a woman aged 35 to 49 in good health. CDR3 coding DNA: TGTGCCAGCAGCTTAAACAGGCCAGACAATGAGCAGTTCTTC. This gives the protein CASSLNRPDNEQFF.